Following are 32 T cell receptor beta chains from one sample sequenced in a study of blood T cell repertoires in COVID-19. Sequencing used immunoSEQ multiplex PCR; TCRdb keeps in-frame clones, though not all of them. The sample has some 75,000 clones, approximately 86% seen once. Input material: peripheral blood. Every receptor here comes from a man older than 75 with COVID-19, enrolled during active disease.

The rearrangement uses TRBV2 and TRBJ2-3; no definite D call. The V and J ends lost 7 bases and 2 bases respectively, with 7 bases between them. The V gene's germline CDR1 is SNHLY and CDR2 FYNNEI. This CDR3 contains 12 residues. For the CDR3, the DNA is TGTGCCAGCACAGTCTTCACAGATACGCAGTATTTT. Encoded protein: CASTVFTDTQYF.

CDR3 DNA: TGTGCCAGCAGGACGACGGACAAAGGGCCCCAGCATTTT. Its translation: CASRTTDKGPQHF. This chain joins TRBV28 and TRBJ1-5; a weak D match, TRBD1 (5 bases). This CDR3 comprises 13 residues. Germline CDR1 and CDR2: MDHEN and SYDVKM. Trimming left V 6 bases short and J 9 bases short, with 15 bases between.

The rearrangement uses TRBV21-1 and TRBJ2-7; the D segment call TRBD1 is taken from the table without a DNA check. TRBV21-1 is a pseudogene locus. The CDR3 covers 17 residues. The CDR3 region is CASSNKAPGQGWYEQYF. The CDR3 DNA follows: TGTGCCAGCAGCAATAAAGCTCCGGGACAGGGGTGGTACGAGCAGTACTTC.

The genes are TRBV5-4 and TRBJ2-6; TRBD1 matches at 7 bases. The length of the CDR3 is 17 residues. From germline, CDR1 is SGHNT and CDR2 YYREEE (reference sequence). The ends lost 4 bases at V and 2 bases at J; junction bases unmatched: 9. The CDR3 loop is CASSQDRPWAGANVLTF. The CDR3 nucleotides read TGTGCCAGCAGCCAGGACAGGCCCTGGGCTGGGGCCAACGTCCTGACTTTC. Using reference TRBV5-4 and TRBJ2-6 for the parts outside the CDR3, the full variable domain is ETGVTQSPTHLIKTRGQQVTLRCSSQSGHNTVSWYQQALGQGPQFIFQYYREEENGRGNFPPRFSGLQFPNYSSELNVNALELDDSALYLCASSQDRPWAGANVLTFGAGSRLTVL.

DNA of the CDR3: TGTGCCAGCAGCTTAGCTTTGGGGGGGTCACCCCTCCACTTT. This encodes CASSLALGGSPLHF. This sequence joins TRBV7-2 and TRBJ1-6; possible D gene TRBD1, 5 bases. This CDR3 is 14 amino acids long. Germline V gives CDR1 SGHTA, CDR2 FQGNSA. The germline V and J ends were trimmed by 0 bases and 10 bases, with 10 bases remaining between them.

This chain connects TRBV2 to TRBJ2-4, with TRBD2 matching 8 bases. Germline V lookup: CDR1 SNHLY, CDR2 FYNNEI. The CDR3 extends over 16 amino acids. After removal of 4 bases from V and 4 bases from J, the junction contained 9 bases not matched to a gene. As DNA, the CDR3 is TGTGCCAGCAGTGGGACGGCGGGGGGCTTAAAAAACATTCAGTACTTC. As protein: CASSGTAGGLKNIQYF.

The chain carries TRBV5-1 and TRBJ1-1, with 11 bases that match TRBD1. This CDR3 is built from 14 residues. V shed 4 bases and J 4 bases; nucleotides not matched to a gene: 3. Germline V lookup: CDR1 SGHRS, CDR2 YFSETQ. The CDR3 region is CASSRTGGGTEAFF. Written as DNA, the CDR3 is TGCGCCAGCAGCAGGACAGGGGGCGGCACTGAAGCTTTCTTT.

Only a few counts were recorded for this clone. The genes are TRBV7-2 and TRBJ1-2; 7 bases align to TRBD1. The V gene end was trimmed by 6 bases and the J gene end by 7 bases; junction bases not matched to a gene: 11. The germline CDR1 and CDR2 sequences are SGHTA and FQGNSA. There are 14 residues in the CDR3. The CDR3 protein is CASSSGTALSGYTF. CDR3 coding DNA: TGTGCCAGCAGTTCCGGGACAGCCTTATCTGGCTACACCTTC.

This chain connects TRBV18 to TRBJ2-7; tentative D call: TRBD2 (6 bases). There are 13 residues in the CDR3. Trimming cost V 5 bases and J 4 bases, with 12 bases left between them. Per germline, CDR1 KGHSH and CDR2 LQKENI. The DNA of the CDR3 is TGTGCCAGCTCATCCCCGGGACTTTACGAGCAGTACTTC. This codes for CASSSPGLYEQYF.

The genes are TRBV19 and TRBJ2-7; 7 bases fit TRBD1. Germline CDR1 reads LNHDA; CDR2 reads SQIVND (reference sequence). V dropped 3 bases and J dropped 3; count of bases not matched to a gene: 5. This CDR3 has 14 amino acids. In DNA form, the CDR3 reads TGTGCCAGTAGTATCAGCCGGGACAGCTACGAGCAGTACTTC. Protein product: CASSISRDSYEQYF.

V is TRBV2 and J is TRBJ1-5; the match to TRBD1 covers 7 bases. V lost 7 bases, J lost 2 bases, and 8 bases stayed unmatched. Looked up from germline, CDR1 is SNHLY and CDR2 is FYNNEI. CDR3 length: 15 residues. CDR3 coding DNA: TGTGCCAGCAAGTCGGAGGGGGCAGGCAATCAGCCCCAGCATTTT. Translated, it gives CASKSEGAGNQPQHF.

The sample holds one count of this clone. The gene calls are TRBV7-3 and TRBJ1-1; 7 bases fit TRBD1. The V and J ends lost 6 bases and 5 bases, in that order; junction bases with no gene match: 6. Germline V gene sequence: CDR1 SGHTA, CDR2 FQGTGA. The CDR3 is 13 amino acids. CDR3 residues: CASRLDRETEAFF. Written as DNA, the CDR3 is TGTGCCAGCAGGTTAGACAGGGAGACTGAAGCTTTCTTT. The variable domain in full, with the rest retrieved from reference TRBV7-3 and TRBJ1-1, is GAGVSQTPSNKVTEKGKYVELRCDPISGHTALYWYRQSLGQGPEFLIYFQGTGAADDSGLPNDRFFAVRPEGSVSTLKIQRTERGDSAVYLCASRLDRETEAFFGQGTRLTVV.

The chain uses TRBV9 and TRBJ1-3; 8 bases are a match to TRBD1. Germline V CDR1 and CDR2: SGDLS, YYNGEE. The length of the CDR3 is 15 residues. Trimming cost V 0 bases and J 4 bases; bases outside gene matches: 3. CDR3 protein: CASSVDGDRGNTIYF. The CDR3 nucleotides are TGTGCCAGCAGCGTAGATGGGGACAGGGGAAACACCATATATTTT.

The chain is built from TRBV7-2 and TRBJ2-1; TRBD2 aligns across 7 bases. CDR3 size: 13 residues. From germline, CDR1 is SGHTA and CDR2 FQGNSA. Trimming removed 0 bases from V and 9 bases from J; junction bases left unmatched: 2. As DNA, the CDR3 is TGTGCCAGCAGCTTAGCGAGGGAGGGTGAGCAGTTCTTC. It is translated as CASSLAREGEQFF.

Written as DNA, the CDR3 is TGTGCCAGCAGCTTAGCGATAGGAGGTTCTCAGCCCCAGCATTTT. Its translation: CASSLAIGGSQPQHF. The V call is TRBV7-2, the J call TRBJ1-5; D uncertain. Deletions cut 0 bases from V and 6 bases from J, with 12 bases between. The CDR3 loop spans 15 amino acids. Per the germline V gene, CDR1 is SGHTA and CDR2 is FQGNSA.

This clone was detected a few times. This chain links TRBV10-3 with TRBJ1-2; D ambiguous. Deletions cut 0 bases from V and 1 base from J, with 18 bases between. Looked up from germline, CDR1 is ENHRY and CDR2 is SYGVKD. The CDR3 consists of 18 residues. The CDR3 DNA reads as TGTGCCATCAGTGAGTCCCGTCTAGCTGGAGCTGTTAACTATGGCTACACCTTC. It translates to CAISESRLAGAVNYGYTF.

A word on this clone: Being one base from a much bigger clone, this may be a read error. The V gene is TRBV5-1, the J gene TRBJ2-5, with 13 nucleotides matching TRBD2. Looked up from germline, CDR1 is SGHRS and CDR2 is YFSETQ. The CDR3 is made up of 15 amino acids. V was clipped by 4 bases and J by 4 bases; unmatched bases: 4. The DNA of the CDR3 is TGCGCCAGCAGCGCCGGACTAGCGGGGGTAGAGACCCAGTACTTC. Protein product: CASSAGLAGVETQYF.

The sample holds one count of this clone. The V call is TRBV5-5, the J call TRBJ2-3, with 7 nucleotides matching TRBD1. The CDR3 runs to 16 residues. Germline CDR1 is SGHKS and CDR2 is YYEKEE (reference sequence). V was pared by 5 bases and J by 4 bases, with 13 bases of the junction left unmatched. The CDR3 DNA reads TGTGCCAGCAGTTACTTCGACAGGGCGCAGGCAGATACGCAGTATTTT. Protein product: CASSYFDRAQADTQYF.

The chain couples TRBV29-1 to TRBJ1-1; possibly TRBD1 for D (5 bases). The CDR3 length is 12 residues. Germline V gives CDR1 SQVTM, CDR2 ANQGSEA. Trimming stripped 2 bases from V and 5 bases from J, with 9 bases between. The CDR3 region is CSVERGVTEAFF. The CDR3 DNA sequence: TGCAGCGTTGAACGGGGGGTGACTGAAGCTTTCTTT.

The CDR3 bases are TGTGCCAGCAGCGGATCCGGGACAGGGGGGTCCGAGCAGTACTTC. It is translated as CASSGSGTGGSEQYF. V gene TRBV9 combines with J gene TRBJ2-7, with 11 bases aligning to TRBD1. The junction had 8 bases not matched to a gene; V was cut back by 3 bases and J by 6 bases. The CDR3 has 15 amino acids. CDR1 is SGDLS and CDR2 is YYNGEE in the germline V gene.

The V gene is TRBV7-2, the J gene TRBJ2-1; D not resolved. V lost 1 base and J 1 base, leaving 8 bases between the germline ends. The germline V gene has CDR1 SGHTA and CDR2 FQGNSA. The CDR3 runs 15 residues. CDR3 bases: TGTGCCAGCAGCTTAGGGTCCAGTTCCTACAATGAGCAGTTCTTC. It specifies CASSLGSSSYNEQFF. The whole variable domain, remainder taken from reference TRBV7-2 and TRBJ2-1, is GAGVSQSPSNKVTEKGKDVELRCDPISGHTALYWYRQSLGQGLEFLIYFQGNSAPDKSGLPSDRFSAERTGGSVSTLTIQRTQQEDSAVYLCASSLGSSSYNEQFFGPGTRLTVL.

The rearrangement links TRBV11-2 to TRBJ1-6; D not certain. The CDR3 loop spans 14 amino acids. The germline V gene encodes CDR1 SGHAT and CDR2 FQNNGV. The V end was cut by 5 bases, the J end by 7 bases, with 12 bases between. CDR3 coding DNA: TGTGCCAGCAGCCTGTGGAGGGAAAATTCACCCCTCCACTTT. This encodes CASSLWRENSPLHF.

V and J are TRBV6-2 or TRBV6-3 and TRBJ1-1, with D perhaps TRBD1 (6 bases). Germline assignment: CDR1 MNHEY and CDR2 SVGEGT. CDR3 size: 14 residues. V was shortened by 5 bases and J by 1 base, with 11 bases between the two germline ends. CDR3 sequence: CASSAGQQNTEAFF. The CDR3 DNA follows: TGTGCCAGCAGTGCCGGACAGCAGAACACTGAAGCTTTCTTT.

This chain connects TRBV6-6 to TRBJ2-2; TRBD1 aligns across 12 bases. The V gene end was trimmed by 5 bases and the J gene end by 1 base; junction bases not matched to a gene: 5. The CDR3 is made up of 17 amino acids. Germline CDR1 is MNHNY and CDR2 is SVGAGI (reference sequence). The CDR3 reads CASSRDRGQWNTGELFF. CDR3 DNA: TGTGCCAGCAGTCGGGACAGGGGGCAGTGGAACACCGGGGAGCTGTTTTTT.

The rearrangement joins TRBV7-3 to TRBJ1-6; D is perhaps TRBD1 (6 bases). The CDR3 is made up of 14 amino acids. V was cut by 4 bases and J by 8 bases, with 12 bases left in between. Germline V CDR1 and CDR2: SGHTA, FQGTGA. The CDR3 loop reads CASSSTGWDSPLHF. In DNA form, the CDR3 reads TGTGCCAGCAGCTCGACAGGATGGGATTCACCCCTCCACTTT.

The V gene is TRBV28, the J gene TRBJ1-2; TRBD1 agrees at 7 bases. Germline V CDR1 and CDR2: MDHEN, SYDVKM. The CDR3 loop spans 12 amino acids. V was pared by 8 bases and J by 7 bases, with 7 bases of the junction left unmatched. For the CDR3, the DNA is TGTGCCAGCTGGACAGGCTTGGGTGGCTACACCTTC. Amino acids: CASWTGLGGYTF.

This clone was seen only once. This chain uses TRBV6-2 or TRBV6-3 with TRBJ1-1; tentatively, D is TRBD1 (6 bases). The V and J ends lost 8 bases and 6 bases respectively, with 16 bases between them. The CDR3 consists of 13 residues. The germline gives CDR1 MNHEY, CDR2 SVGEGT. DNA for the CDR3: TGTGCCAGCCGTTTACAGGGTCTTTCTGAAGCTTTCTTT. It specifies CASRLQGLSEAFF.

This chain links TRBV12-3 or TRBV12-4 with TRBJ1-2, with D unresolved. The CDR3 has 12 residues. Trimming removed 3 bases at V and 2 bases at J, with 4 bases between. CDR3: CASSLGNYGYTF. CDR3 nucleotide sequence: TGTGCCAGCAGTTTGGGCAACTATGGCTACACCTTC.

J is TRBJ1-2 and V is TRBV6-5; 7 positions agree with TRBD1. The CDR3 is 15 residues long. Unmatched junction bases numbered 5, after V lost 0 bases and J lost 4 bases. Germline assignment: CDR1 MNHEY and CDR2 SVGAGI. CDR3 nucleotide sequence: TGTGCCAGCAGTTACTCGCGAGGGACAGCCTATGGCTACACCTTC. It is translated as CASSYSRGTAYGYTF.

The chain combines TRBV24-1 with TRBJ1-2; 7 nucleotides agree with TRBD1. V was pared by 10 bases and J by 3 bases, with 1 base of the junction left unmatched. CDR3 size: 11 residues. CDR1 KGHDR and CDR2 SFDVKD come from the germline V gene. CDR3 amino acids: CATGTDYGYTF. Here the CDR3 DNA reads TGTGCCACTGGGACAGACTATGGCTACACCTTC.

The chain is built from TRBV5-1 and TRBJ1-5; TRBD1 agrees at 7 bases. The CDR3 is 19 amino acids. V lost 0 bases and J lost 0; bases outside the gene matches: 12. CDR1 and CDR2 (germline): SGHRS, YFSETQ. For the CDR3, the DNA is TGCGCCAGCAGCTTGGGCCCCCGGACAGGCCGGTATAGCAATCAGCCCCAGCATTTT. Its protein product is CASSLGPRTGRYSNQPQHF.

This clone appeared a single time. The rearrangement links TRBV3-1 (or the pseudogene TRBV3-2) to TRBJ2-5; 11 nucleotides agree with TRBD2. Germline V gene data show CDR1 as LGHDT and CDR2 as YNNKEL (reference sequence). The CDR3 is 14 residues long. The V segment lost 6 bases and the J segment 5 bases; nucleotides outside the gene matches: 5. The CDR3 coding sequence is TGTGCCAGCAGTCTACTAGCGGGGGACGAGACCCAGTACTTC. Encoded protein: CASSLLAGDETQYF.